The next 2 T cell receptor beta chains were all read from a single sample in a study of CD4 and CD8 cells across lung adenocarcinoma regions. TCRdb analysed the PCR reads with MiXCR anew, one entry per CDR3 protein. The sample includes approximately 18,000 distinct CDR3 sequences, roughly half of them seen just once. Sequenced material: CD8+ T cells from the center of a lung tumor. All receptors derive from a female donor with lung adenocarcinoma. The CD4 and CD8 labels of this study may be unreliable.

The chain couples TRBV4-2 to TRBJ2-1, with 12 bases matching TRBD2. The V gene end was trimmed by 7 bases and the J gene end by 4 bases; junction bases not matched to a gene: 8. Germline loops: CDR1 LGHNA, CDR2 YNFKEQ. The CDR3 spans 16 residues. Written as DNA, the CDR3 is TGTGCCAGCACCCCACTGACTAGCGGGAGTTACAATGAGCAGTTCTTC. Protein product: CASTPLTSGSYNEQFF.

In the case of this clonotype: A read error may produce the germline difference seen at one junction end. The CDR3: CASTGAGGRDTETQYF. The CDR3 DNA is TGTGCCAGCACGGGCGCCGGGGGCCGAGACACAGAGACGCAGTACTTT. The chain joins TRBV27 to TRBJ2-5; D tentatively reads TRBD1 or TRBD2 (6 bases each). Germline CDR1 and CDR2: MNHEY and SMNVEV (reference sequence). The CDR3 is 16 residues long.